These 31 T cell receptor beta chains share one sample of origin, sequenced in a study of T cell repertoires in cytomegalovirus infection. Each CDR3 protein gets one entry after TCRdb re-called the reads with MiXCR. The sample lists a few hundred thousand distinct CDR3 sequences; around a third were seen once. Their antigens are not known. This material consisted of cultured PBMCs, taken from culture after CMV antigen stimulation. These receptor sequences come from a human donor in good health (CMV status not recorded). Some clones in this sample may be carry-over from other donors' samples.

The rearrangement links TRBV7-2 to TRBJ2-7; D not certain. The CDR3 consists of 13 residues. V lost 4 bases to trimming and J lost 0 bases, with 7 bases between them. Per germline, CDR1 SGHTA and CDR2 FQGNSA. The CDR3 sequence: CASSSFNSYEQYF. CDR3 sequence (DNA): TGTGCCAGCAGCTCCTTCAACTCCTACGAGCAGTACTTC.

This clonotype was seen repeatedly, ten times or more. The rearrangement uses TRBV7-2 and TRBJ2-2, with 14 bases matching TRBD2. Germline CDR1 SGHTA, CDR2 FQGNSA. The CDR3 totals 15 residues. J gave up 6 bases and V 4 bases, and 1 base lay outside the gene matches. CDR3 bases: TGTGCCAGCAGCTCGGGACTAGCGGGAGCCGGGGAGCTGTTTTTT. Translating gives CASSSGLAGAGELFF.

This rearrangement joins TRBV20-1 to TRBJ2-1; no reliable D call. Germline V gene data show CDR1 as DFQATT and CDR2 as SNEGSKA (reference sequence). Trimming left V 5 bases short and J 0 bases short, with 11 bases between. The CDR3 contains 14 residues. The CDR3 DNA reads TGCAGTGCTCCCCCCACAAGCTCCTACAATGAGCAGTTCTTC. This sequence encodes CSAPPTSSYNEQFF.

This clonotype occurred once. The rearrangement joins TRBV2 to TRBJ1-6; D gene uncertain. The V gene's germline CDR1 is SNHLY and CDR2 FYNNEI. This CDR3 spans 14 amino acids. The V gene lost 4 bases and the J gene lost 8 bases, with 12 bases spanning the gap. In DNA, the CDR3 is TGTGCCAGCAGTGCTGGCGGGCGGGATTCACCCCTCCACTTT. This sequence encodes CASSAGGRDSPLHF.

The chain's CDR3 is CASSYPEGGSYNSPLHF. DNA of the CDR3: TGTGCCAGCAGTTACCCCGAAGGGGGCTCCTATAATTCACCCCTCCACTTT. The V gene is TRBV6-1, the J gene TRBJ1-6; weak D call: TRBD1 (6 bases). The CDR3 consists of 17 residues. The germline V gene encodes CDR1 MNHNS and CDR2 SASEGT. The V end was cut by 5 bases, the J end by 0 bases, with 14 bases between.

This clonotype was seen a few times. CDR3 in amino acids: CASSRSGTYSYNEQFF. The DNA of the CDR3 is TGTGCCAGCAGTAGAAGCGGGACCTATTCCTACAATGAGCAGTTCTTC. The rearrangement links TRBV6-1 to TRBJ2-1; 7 nucleotides match TRBD2. The J segment lost 1 base and the V segment lost 5 bases, leaving 8 bases of the junction unmatched. CDR1 is MNHNS, CDR2 SASEGT, per germline. This CDR3 contains 16 residues.

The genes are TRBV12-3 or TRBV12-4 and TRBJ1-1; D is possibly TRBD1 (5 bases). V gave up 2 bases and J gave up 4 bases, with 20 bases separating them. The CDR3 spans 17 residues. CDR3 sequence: CASSLKGPPAGRTEAFF. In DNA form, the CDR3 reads TGTGCCAGCAGTTTAAAGGGACCTCCGGCCGGGCGCACTGAAGCTTTCTTT.

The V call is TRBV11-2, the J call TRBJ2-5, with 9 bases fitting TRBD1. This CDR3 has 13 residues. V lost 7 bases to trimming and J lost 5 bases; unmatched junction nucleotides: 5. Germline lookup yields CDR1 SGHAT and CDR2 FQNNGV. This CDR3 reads CASTLGQGETQYF. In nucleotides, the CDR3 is TGTGCCAGCACCCTTGGACAGGGGGAGACCCAGTACTTC.

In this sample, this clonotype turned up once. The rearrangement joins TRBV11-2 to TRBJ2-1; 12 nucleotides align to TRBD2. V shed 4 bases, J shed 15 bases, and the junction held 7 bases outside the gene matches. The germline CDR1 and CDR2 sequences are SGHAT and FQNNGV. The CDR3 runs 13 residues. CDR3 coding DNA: TGTGCCAGCAGCTCTAGCGGGAGGGGGGGTTCGTTCTTC. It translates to CASSSSGRGGSFF.

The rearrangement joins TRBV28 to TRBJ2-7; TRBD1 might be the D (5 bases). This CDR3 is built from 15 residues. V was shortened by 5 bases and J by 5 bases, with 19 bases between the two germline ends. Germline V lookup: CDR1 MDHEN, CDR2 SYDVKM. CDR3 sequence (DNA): TGTGCCAGCAGTGACTTCGAGACAGCTCGCCACGAGCAGTACTTC. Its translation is CASSDFETARHEQYF.

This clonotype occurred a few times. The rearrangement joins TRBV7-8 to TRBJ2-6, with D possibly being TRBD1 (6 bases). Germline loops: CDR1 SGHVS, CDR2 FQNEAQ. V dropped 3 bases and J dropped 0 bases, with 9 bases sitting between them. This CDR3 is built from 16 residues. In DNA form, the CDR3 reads TGTGCCAGCAGCTTTAGGGGGATCTCTGGGGCCAACGTCCTGACTTTC. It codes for CASSFRGISGANVLTF. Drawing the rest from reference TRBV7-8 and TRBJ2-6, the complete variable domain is GAGVSQSPRYKVAKRGQDVALRCDPISGHVSLFWYQQALGQGPEFLTYFQNEAQLDKSGLPSDRFFAERPEGSVSTLKIQRTQQEDSAVYLCASSFRGISGANVLTFGAGSRLTVL.

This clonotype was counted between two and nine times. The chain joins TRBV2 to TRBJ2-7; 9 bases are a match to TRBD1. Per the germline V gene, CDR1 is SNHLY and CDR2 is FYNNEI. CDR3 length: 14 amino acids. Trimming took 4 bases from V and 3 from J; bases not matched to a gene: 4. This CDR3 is CASSAGTGNYEQYF. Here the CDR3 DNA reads TGTGCCAGCAGTGCGGGGACAGGGAACTACGAGCAGTACTTC.

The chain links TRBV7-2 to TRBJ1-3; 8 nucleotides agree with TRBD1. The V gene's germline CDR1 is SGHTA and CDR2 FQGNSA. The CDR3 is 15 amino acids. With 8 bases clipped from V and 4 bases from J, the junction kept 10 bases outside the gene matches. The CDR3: CASQGQGLCGNTIYF. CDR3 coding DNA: TGTGCCAGCCAAGGACAGGGCTTATGCGGAAACACCATATATTTT.

For the CDR3, the DNA is TGTGCCAGCAGCTTAGGGGCGAATGAAGCTTTCTTT. It translates to CASSLGANEAFF. This chain joins TRBV7-9 and TRBJ1-1; D is undetermined. The CDR3 is 12 residues long. V was shortened by 1 base and J by 7 bases, with 7 bases between the two germline ends. CDR1 is SEHNR and CDR2 is FQNEAQ in the germline V gene (reference sequence).

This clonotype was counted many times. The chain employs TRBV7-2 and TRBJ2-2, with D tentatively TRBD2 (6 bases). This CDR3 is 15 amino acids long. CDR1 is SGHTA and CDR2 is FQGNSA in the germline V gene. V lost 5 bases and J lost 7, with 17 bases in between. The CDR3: CASSPRGNGNGELFF. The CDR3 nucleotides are TGTGCCAGCAGCCCCCGGGGGAATGGTAACGGGGAGCTGTTTTTT. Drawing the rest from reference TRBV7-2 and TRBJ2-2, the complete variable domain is GAGVSQSPSNKVTEKGKDVELRCDPISGHTALYWYRQSLGQGLEFLIYFQGNSAPDKSGLPSDRFSAERTGGSVSTLTIQRTQQEDSAVYLCASSPRGNGNGELFFGEGSRLTVL.

The DNA of the CDR3 is TGTGCCGGCAAAGGACTAGCGGGAGCCGCCTACAATGAGCAGTTCTTC. Translation gives CAGKGLAGAAYNEQFF. J is TRBJ2-1 and V is TRBV2, with TRBD2 matching 13 bases. V shed 11 bases, J shed 2 bases, and the junction held 9 bases outside the gene matches. The CDR3 extends over 16 amino acids. Germline CDR1 reads SNHLY; CDR2 reads FYNNEI.

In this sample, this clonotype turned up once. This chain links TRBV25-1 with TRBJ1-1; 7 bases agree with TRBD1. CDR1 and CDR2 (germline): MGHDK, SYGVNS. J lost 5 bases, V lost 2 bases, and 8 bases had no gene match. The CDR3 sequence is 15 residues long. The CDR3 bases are TGTGCCAGCAGTGAAGGAGGGGCAGGGGGAACTGAAGCTTTCTTT. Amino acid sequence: CASSEGGAGGTEAFF.

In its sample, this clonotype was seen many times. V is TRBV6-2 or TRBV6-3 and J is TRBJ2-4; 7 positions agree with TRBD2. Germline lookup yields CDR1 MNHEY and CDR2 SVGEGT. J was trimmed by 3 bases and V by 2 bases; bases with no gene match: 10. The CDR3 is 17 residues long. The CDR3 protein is CASSYVRPGGNKNIQYF. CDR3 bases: TGTGCCAGCAGTTACGTACGTCCGGGAGGTAACAAAAACATTCAGTACTTC.

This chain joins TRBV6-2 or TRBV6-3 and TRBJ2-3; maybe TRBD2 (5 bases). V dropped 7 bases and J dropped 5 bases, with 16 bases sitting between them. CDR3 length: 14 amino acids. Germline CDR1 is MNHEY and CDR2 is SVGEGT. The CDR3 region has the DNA TGTGCCAGCACTGCAAGGCCTGGGAGAGATACGCAGTATTTT. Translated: CASTARPGRDTQYF.

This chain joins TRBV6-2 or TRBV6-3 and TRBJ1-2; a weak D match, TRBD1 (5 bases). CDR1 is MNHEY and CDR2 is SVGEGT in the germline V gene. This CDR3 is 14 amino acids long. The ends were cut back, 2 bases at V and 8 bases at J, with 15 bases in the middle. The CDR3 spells CASSYRTLREGYTF. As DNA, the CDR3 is TGTGCCAGCAGTTACCGAACCCTCAGGGAAGGCTACACCTTC.

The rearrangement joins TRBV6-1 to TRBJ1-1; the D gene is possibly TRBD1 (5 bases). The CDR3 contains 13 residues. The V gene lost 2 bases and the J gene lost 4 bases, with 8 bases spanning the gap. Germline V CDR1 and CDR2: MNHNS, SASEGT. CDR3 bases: TGTGCCAGCAGTGAATTAGGGGTCACTGAAGCTTTCTTT. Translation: CASSELGVTEAFF.

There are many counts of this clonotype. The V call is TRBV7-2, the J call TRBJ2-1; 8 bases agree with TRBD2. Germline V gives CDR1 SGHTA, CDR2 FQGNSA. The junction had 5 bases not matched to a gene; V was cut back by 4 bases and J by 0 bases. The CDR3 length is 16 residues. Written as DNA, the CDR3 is TGTGCCAGCAGCTCCTCCGGGACTAGCTCCTACAATGAGCAGTTCTTC. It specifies CASSSSGTSSYNEQFF. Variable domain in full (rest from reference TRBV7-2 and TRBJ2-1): GAGVSQSPSNKVTEKGKDVELRCDPISGHTALYWYRQSLGQGLEFLIYFQGNSAPDKSGLPSDRFSAERTGGSVSTLTIQRTQQEDSAVYLCASSSSGTSSYNEQFFGPGTRLTVL.

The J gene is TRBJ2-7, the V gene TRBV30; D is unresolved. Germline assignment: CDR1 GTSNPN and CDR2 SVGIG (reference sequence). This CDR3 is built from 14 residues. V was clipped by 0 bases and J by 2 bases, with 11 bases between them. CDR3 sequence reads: CAWSVARPTYEQYV. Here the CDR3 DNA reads TGTGCCTGGAGTGTCGCGCGCCCCACCTACGAGCAGTACGTC.

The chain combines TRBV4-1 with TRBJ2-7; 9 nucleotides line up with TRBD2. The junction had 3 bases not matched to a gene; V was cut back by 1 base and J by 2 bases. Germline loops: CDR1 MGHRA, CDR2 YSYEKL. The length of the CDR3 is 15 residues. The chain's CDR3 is CASSQVIAGAYEQYF. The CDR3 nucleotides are TGCGCCAGCAGCCAAGTGATAGCGGGAGCCTACGAGCAGTACTTC.

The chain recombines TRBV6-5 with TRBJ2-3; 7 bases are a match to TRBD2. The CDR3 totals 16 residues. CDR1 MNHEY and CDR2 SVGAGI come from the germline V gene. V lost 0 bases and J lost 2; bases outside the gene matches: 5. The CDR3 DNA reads TGTGCCAGCAGTTACTCAGTCCTAGCGGCCACAGATACGCAGTATTTT. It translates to CASSYSVLAATDTQYF.

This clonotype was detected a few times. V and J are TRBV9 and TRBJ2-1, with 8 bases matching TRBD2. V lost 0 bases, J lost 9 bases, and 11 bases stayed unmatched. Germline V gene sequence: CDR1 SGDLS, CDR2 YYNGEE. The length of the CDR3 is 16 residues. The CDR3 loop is CASSVGLTGGRGEQFF. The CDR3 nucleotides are TGTGCCAGCAGCGTAGGGCTTACGGGAGGGAGGGGTGAGCAGTTCTTC.

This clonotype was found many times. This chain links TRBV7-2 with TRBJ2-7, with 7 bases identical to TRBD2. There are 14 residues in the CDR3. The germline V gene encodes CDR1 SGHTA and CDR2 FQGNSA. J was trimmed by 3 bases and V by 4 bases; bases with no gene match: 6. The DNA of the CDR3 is TGTGCCAGCAGCTCGCGTGGACTAGTCTACGAGCAGTACTTC. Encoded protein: CASSSRGLVYEQYF.

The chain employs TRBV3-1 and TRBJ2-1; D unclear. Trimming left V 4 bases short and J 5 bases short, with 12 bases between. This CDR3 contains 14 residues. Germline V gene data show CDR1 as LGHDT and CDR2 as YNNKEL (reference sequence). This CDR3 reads CASSPRQLNNEQFF. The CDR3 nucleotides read TGTGCCAGCAGCCCTCGCCAGCTGAACAATGAGCAGTTCTTC.

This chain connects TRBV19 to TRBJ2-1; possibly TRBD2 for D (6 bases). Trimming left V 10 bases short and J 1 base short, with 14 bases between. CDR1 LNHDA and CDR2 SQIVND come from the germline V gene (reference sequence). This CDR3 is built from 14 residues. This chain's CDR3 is CATNPAGSYNEQFF. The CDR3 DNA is TGTGCCACCAATCCGGCGGGGTCCTACAATGAGCAGTTCTTC.

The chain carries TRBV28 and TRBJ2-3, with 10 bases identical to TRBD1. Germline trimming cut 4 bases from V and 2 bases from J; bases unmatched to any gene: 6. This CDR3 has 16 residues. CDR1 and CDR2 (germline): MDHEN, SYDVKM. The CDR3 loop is CASSSPGQGTTDTQYF. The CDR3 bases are TGTGCCAGCAGTTCTCCGGGACAGGGGACCACAGATACGCAGTATTTT.

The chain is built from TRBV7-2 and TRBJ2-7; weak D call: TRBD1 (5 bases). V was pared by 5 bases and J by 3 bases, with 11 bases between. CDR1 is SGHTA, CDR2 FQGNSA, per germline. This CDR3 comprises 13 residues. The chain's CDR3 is CASSLQVIYEQYF. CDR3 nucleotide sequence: TGTGCCAGCAGCCTACAGGTGATCTACGAGCAGTACTTC.